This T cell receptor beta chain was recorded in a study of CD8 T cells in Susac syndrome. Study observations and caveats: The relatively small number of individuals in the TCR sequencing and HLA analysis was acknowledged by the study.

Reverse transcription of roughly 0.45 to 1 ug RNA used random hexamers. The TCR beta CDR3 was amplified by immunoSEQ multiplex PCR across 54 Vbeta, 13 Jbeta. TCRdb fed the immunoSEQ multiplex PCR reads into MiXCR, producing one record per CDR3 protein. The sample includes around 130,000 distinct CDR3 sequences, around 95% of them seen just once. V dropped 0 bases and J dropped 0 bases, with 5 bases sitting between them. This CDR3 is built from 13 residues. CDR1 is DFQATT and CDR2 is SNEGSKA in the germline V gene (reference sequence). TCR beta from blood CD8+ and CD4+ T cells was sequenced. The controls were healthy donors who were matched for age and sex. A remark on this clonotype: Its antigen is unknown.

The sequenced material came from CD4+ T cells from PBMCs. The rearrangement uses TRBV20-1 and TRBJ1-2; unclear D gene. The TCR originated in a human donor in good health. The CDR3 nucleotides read TGCAGTGCTAGAGATCCACCTAACTATGGCTACACCTTC. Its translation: CSARDPPNYGYTF.